This T cell receptor beta chain comes out of a study of neurological immune-mediated disorders. Per the germline V gene, CDR1 is ENHRY and CDR2 is SYGVKD. This CDR3 region has 14 residues. Trimming pared 6 bases from V and 5 bases from J, leaving 15 bases between. Many counts were recorded for this clonotype. Healthy controls consisted of blood bank volunteers in Maryland, USA. CD4+ or CD8+ T cells, 950,000 to 1,000,000 per library, were used for sorted libraries. As for the cDNA, it was generated by 5'RACE with 10-nucleotide random UMIs. From 15-18 subjects, each sequencing run yielded over 160 million TCR-beta sequences. TCRdb recomputed calls from the 5' RACE reads with MiXCR, one row per CDR3 protein. The sample comprises tens of thousands of distinct CDR3 sequences, 5.5% to 8% of which are singletons, and over 35% rests with the top ten.

The source material was CD8+ T cells from blood. This receptor was taken from a man aged 18 to 30 in good health. The chain combines TRBV10-3 with TRBJ2-3, with D perhaps matching TRBD2 (5 bases). CDR3 residues: CAISDKDWLDTQYF. CDR3 bases: TGTGCCATCAGCGATAAGGACTGGCTAGATACGCAGTATTTT.